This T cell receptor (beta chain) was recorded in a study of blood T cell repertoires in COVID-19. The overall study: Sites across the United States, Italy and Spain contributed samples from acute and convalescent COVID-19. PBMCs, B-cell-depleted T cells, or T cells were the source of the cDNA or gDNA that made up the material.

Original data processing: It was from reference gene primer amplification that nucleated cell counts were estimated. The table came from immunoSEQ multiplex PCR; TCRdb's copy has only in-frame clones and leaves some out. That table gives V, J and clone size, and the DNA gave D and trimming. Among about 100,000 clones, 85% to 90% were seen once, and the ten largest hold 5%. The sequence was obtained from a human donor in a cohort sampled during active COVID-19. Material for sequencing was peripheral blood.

The CDR3 sequence is CASSLSGPTAGNTEAFF. CDR3 nucleotides: TGTGCCAGCAGCCTTTCCGGACCCACCGCGGGGAACACTGAAGCTTTCTTT. The chain is built from TRBV28 and TRBJ1-1; D ambiguous. V was clipped by 6 bases and J by 1 base, with 21 bases between them. The CDR3 length is 17 residues. Germline lookup yields CDR1 MDHEN and CDR2 SYDVKM.